This entry lists 22 T cell receptor beta chains sequenced from one sample in a study of cytomegalovirus exposure and HLA in healthy donors. The PCR made use of 60 Vbeta and 13 Jbeta primers. Sequencing was performed with immunoSEQ multiplex PCR; in TCRdb, only in-frame clones are kept and a portion is missing. The sample records 90,000 to 150,000 clones, around 84% being singletons. Sequenced input: PBMCs. Source of these receptors: a woman in her twenties or thirties in good health and CMV-seropositive.

CDR3 sequence (DNA): TGTGCCAGCAGCCAGATAGCGGGGGGGCGAGTTCAGTACTTC. Encoded protein: CASSQIAGGRVQYF. This sequence joins TRBV7-2 and TRBJ2-4; the match to TRBD2 covers 11 bases. CDR3 length: 14 amino acids. V trimming: 5 bases; J trimming: 11 bases; junction bases outside the gene matches: 8. Germline V CDR1 and CDR2: SGHTA, FQGNSA.

The CDR3 spells CASSYSNFGSRGTQYF. As DNA, the CDR3 is TGTGCCAGCAGTTACTCGAATTTTGGCAGCCGGGGGACCCAGTACTTC. V is TRBV6-5 and J is TRBJ2-5; a weak D match, TRBD2 (5 bases). Germline V gene lookup returns CDR1 MNHEY and CDR2 SVGAGI. V gave up 0 bases and J gave up 7 bases, with 18 bases separating them. CDR3 size: 16 residues.

This clone appeared once. V usage is TRBV5-1 and J usage is TRBJ2-7, with 8 bases matching TRBD1. The CDR3 is 16 amino acids. The trim removed 4 bases at V and 4 bases at J, leaving 13 bases unmatched. CDR1 SGHRS and CDR2 YFSETQ come from the germline V gene. The CDR3 region is CASSQGQGGLWYEQYF. The DNA of the CDR3 is TGCGCCAGCAGCCAAGGACAGGGCGGGTTGTGGTACGAGCAGTACTTC.

This sequence joins TRBV2 and TRBJ2-7; TRBD2 might be the D (6 bases). The ends were cut back, 3 bases at V and 4 bases at J, with 13 bases in the middle. The length of the CDR3 is 14 residues. Germline lookup yields CDR1 SNHLY and CDR2 FYNNEI. This CDR3 reads CASSDWRGSYEQYF. DNA for the CDR3: TGTGCCAGCAGTGATTGGAGGGGATCATACGAGCAGTACTTC.

This clone was seen more than once but under ten times. V gene TRBV5-6 combines with J gene TRBJ2-1; tentatively, D is TRBD1 (5 bases). Trimming took off 1 base at V and 3 bases at J, with 11 bases between the two ends. CDR1 and CDR2 (germline): SGHDT, YYEEEE. The CDR3 consists of 15 residues. As DNA, the CDR3 is TGTGCCAGCAGCTTGCCAGGGCGGCACTACAATGAGCAGTTCTTC. This translates into CASSLPGRHYNEQFF.

V gene TRBV5-1 combines with J gene TRBJ1-2; D gene unclear. Trimming shortened V by 2 bases and J by 4 bases, and 12 bases separated the two germline ends. Germline-derived CDR1 and CDR2 are SGHRS and YFSETQ. The CDR3 consists of 14 residues. The CDR3 loop reads CASSFGRSIYGYTF. The CDR3 nucleotides read TGCGCCAGCAGCTTCGGGAGGTCTATCTATGGCTACACCTTC.

This clone turned up a few times. J is TRBJ2-3 and V is TRBV4-3; 8 bases fit TRBD2. Trimming at V came to 3 bases and at J to 1 base, leaving 6 bases not matched to a gene. CDR1 is LGHNA, CDR2 YSLEER, per germline. This CDR3 spans 16 amino acids. Here the CDR3 reads CASSQVSGERTDTQYF. DNA for the CDR3: TGCGCCAGCAGCCAGGTTAGCGGGGAGCGCACAGATACGCAGTATTTT.

The chain links TRBV5-1 to TRBJ1-6; D is possibly TRBD1 (6 bases). CDR3 length equals 11 residues. The germline V gene encodes CDR1 SGHRS and CDR2 YFSETQ. V gave up 2 bases and J gave up 12 bases, with 6 bases separating them. In DNA form, the CDR3 reads TGCGCCAGCAGCTTAGGGGGACCCCTCCACTTT. Protein: CASSLGGPLHF.

Notes on this clone: Distinct nucleotide sequences in the sample also encode this CDR3. V usage is TRBV7-2 and J usage is TRBJ1-2; D is unresolved. The CDR3 consists of 12 residues. V was pared by 5 bases and J by 0 bases, with 4 bases between. Germline V gene sequence: CDR1 SGHTA, CDR2 FQGNSA. This CDR3 is CASSPSNYGYTF. CDR3 nucleotide sequence: TGTGCCAGCAGCCCCTCTAACTATGGCTACACCTTC. The full variable domain, in which reference TRBV7-2 and TRBJ1-2 provide the parts outside the CDR3, is GAGVSQSPSNKVTEKGKDVELRCDPISGHTALYWYRQSLGQGLEFLIYFQGNSAPDKSGLPSDRFSAERTGGSVSTLTIQRTQQEDSAVYLCASSPSNYGYTFGSGTRLTVV.

As DNA, the CDR3 is TGTGCCAGCAGCCACCTGGGACAGGGGTTTGACGAGCAGTACTTC. It specifies CASSHLGQGFDEQYF. The chain couples TRBV14 to TRBJ2-7; 10 nucleotides line up with TRBD1. Germline V gene data show CDR1 as SGHDN and CDR2 as FVKESK. J lost 5 bases, V lost 3 bases, and 7 bases had no gene match. The CDR3 has 15 residues.

V is TRBV11-2 and J is TRBJ1-2, with TRBD1 identical over 10 bases. CDR3 length: 14 amino acids. The ends lost 9 bases at V and 7 bases at J; junction bases unmatched: 11. The germline CDR1 and CDR2 sequences are SGHAT and FQNNGV. CDR3 DNA sequence: TGTGCCAGTAGCAAAGTGACAGGGGGCTTTGGCTACACCTTC. Its translation: CASSKVTGGFGYTF. The full variable domain, with the rest looked up from reference TRBV11-2 and TRBJ1-2, is EAGVAQSPRYKIIEKRQSVAFWCNPISGHATLYWYQQILGQGPKLLIQFQNNGVVDDSQLPKDRFSAERLKGVDSTLKIQPAKLEDSAVYLCASSKVTGGFGYTFGSGTRLTVV.

Ten or more counts support this clone. The V gene is TRBV5-6, the J gene TRBJ1-1; tentatively, D is TRBD1 (5 bases). Germline CDR1 SGHDT, CDR2 YYEEEE. The V gene lost 5 bases and the J gene lost 3 bases, with 14 bases spanning the gap. This CDR3 spans 14 amino acids. As DNA, the CDR3 is TGTGCCAGCAGTATACGGACAAGGTACACTGAAGCTTTCTTT. It yields the protein CASSIRTRYTEAFF. The variable domain in full, completed from reference TRBV5-6 and TRBJ1-1, reads DAGVTQSPTHLIKTRGQQVTLRCSPKSGHDTVSWYQQALGQGPQFIFQYYEEEERQRGNFPDRFSGHQFPNYSSELNVNALLLGDSALYLCASSIRTRYTEAFFGQGTRLTVV.

The J gene is TRBJ1-2, the V gene TRBV7-8; D unclear. Trimming left V 1 base short and J 4 bases short, with 7 bases between. In germline, CDR1 is SGHVS, CDR2 FQNEAQ. This CDR3 has 13 residues. CDR3 in amino acids: CASSLVVGYGYTF. The CDR3 coding sequence is TGTGCCAGCAGCTTAGTGGTCGGCTATGGCTACACCTTC.

The J gene is TRBJ1-4, the V gene TRBV7-2; a possible D gene is TRBD1 (5 bases). Germline CDR1 is SGHTA and CDR2 is FQGNSA. The CDR3 has 12 residues. V lost 1 base, J lost 12 bases, and 9 bases lay in between. DNA of the CDR3: TGTGCCAGCAGCTTAGTGGCAGGGCAACTGTTTTTT. It translates to CASSLVAGQLFF.

A few counts support this clone. The genes are TRBV30 and TRBJ1-2; D gene unclear. Germline V lookup: CDR1 GTSNPN, CDR2 SVGIG (reference sequence). The CDR3 loop spans 14 amino acids. The V gene lost 5 bases and the J gene lost 6 bases, with 19 bases spanning the gap. CDR3 loop: CAWAHRRAGDGYTF. As DNA, the CDR3 is TGTGCCTGGGCACATCGGAGGGCCGGGGATGGCTACACCTTC.

The V and J genes are TRBV19 and TRBJ2-5; D might be TRBD2 (7 bases). CDR3 length: 13 amino acids. CDR1 and CDR2 (germline): LNHDA, SQIVND (reference sequence). The ends were cut back, 0 bases at V and 7 bases at J, with 9 bases in the middle. In nucleotides, the CDR3 is TGTGCCAGTAGTATAGAAGGGGGGGGGACCCAGTACTTC. It yields the protein CASSIEGGGTQYF.

The V call is TRBV29-1, the J call TRBJ2-7; no definite D call. This CDR3 comprises 14 residues. From germline, CDR1 is SQVTM and CDR2 ANQGSEA. The V end lost 0 bases, the J end lost 5 bases, and 14 bases lay between the germline ends. CDR3 DNA sequence: TGCAGCGTTGAAGATCAGTCAGAGGAGAACGAGCAGTACTTC. Protein product: CSVEDQSEENEQYF.

With regard to this clone: This specimen includes other DNA sequences encoding the same CDR3. The CDR3 DNA reads TGTGCCAGCAGCTTAGGGGCGGGCCTGAACACTGAAGCTTTCTTT. Translated: CASSLGAGLNTEAFF. V and J are TRBV7-9 and TRBJ1-1; D is uncertain. The CDR3 is made up of 15 amino acids. CDR1 and CDR2 (germline): SEHNR, FQNEAQ (reference sequence). Trimming shortened V by 1 base and J by 0 bases, and 9 bases separated the two germline ends. The complete variable domain, with remaining parts taken from reference TRBV7-9 and TRBJ1-1, reads DTGVSQNPRHKITKRGQNVTFRCDPISEHNRLYWYRQTLGQGPEFLTYFQNEAQLEKSRLLSDRFSAERPKGSFSTLEIQRTEQGDSAMYLCASSLGAGLNTEAFFGQGTRLTVV.

The chain has TRBV4-1 and TRBJ1-5; a possible D gene is TRBD1 (5 bases). CDR1 is MGHRA, CDR2 YSYEKL, per germline. V gave up 2 bases and J gave up 7 bases, with 21 bases separating them. The CDR3 sequence is 17 residues long. CDR3 in amino acids: CASSQTRTRGSGQPQHF. In DNA form, the CDR3 reads TGCGCCAGCAGCCAAACGAGGACAAGGGGTTCCGGCCAGCCCCAGCATTTT.

V usage is TRBV2 and J usage is TRBJ2-5; possible D gene TRBD2, 6 bases. The germline V gene has CDR1 SNHLY and CDR2 FYNNEI. The CDR3 is made up of 14 amino acids. V gave up 4 bases and J gave up 5 bases, with 14 bases separating them. The CDR3 bases are TGTGCCAGCAGTGGACGGCGGGGTCGGGAGACCCAGTACTTC. This gives the protein CASSGRRGRETQYF.

The chain has TRBV9 and TRBJ1-2; D unclear. Looked up from germline, CDR1 is SGDLS and CDR2 is YYNGEE. The CDR3 has 13 amino acids. Trimming removed 4 bases at V and 0 bases at J, with 7 bases between. The CDR3 reads CASSPGPNYGYTF. The CDR3 DNA reads TGTGCCAGCAGCCCTGGGCCTAACTATGGCTACACCTTC.

The chain is built from TRBV7-3 and TRBJ2-7, with TRBD1 as a possible D gene (6 bases). Per germline, CDR1 SGHTA and CDR2 FQGTGA. CDR3 length: 14 residues. Trimming took off 4 bases at V and 0 bases at J, with 10 bases between the two ends. The CDR3 region is CASSSTGGSYEQYF. In DNA, the CDR3 is TGTGCCAGCAGCTCGACAGGAGGCTCCTACGAGCAGTACTTC. Supplemented by reference TRBV7-3 and TRBJ2-7, the full variable domain reads GAGVSQTPSNKVTEKGKYVELRCDPISGHTALYWYRQSLGQGPEFLIYFQGTGAADDSGLPNDRFFAVRPEGSVSTLKIQRTERGDSAVYLCASSSTGGSYEQYFGPGTRLTVT.